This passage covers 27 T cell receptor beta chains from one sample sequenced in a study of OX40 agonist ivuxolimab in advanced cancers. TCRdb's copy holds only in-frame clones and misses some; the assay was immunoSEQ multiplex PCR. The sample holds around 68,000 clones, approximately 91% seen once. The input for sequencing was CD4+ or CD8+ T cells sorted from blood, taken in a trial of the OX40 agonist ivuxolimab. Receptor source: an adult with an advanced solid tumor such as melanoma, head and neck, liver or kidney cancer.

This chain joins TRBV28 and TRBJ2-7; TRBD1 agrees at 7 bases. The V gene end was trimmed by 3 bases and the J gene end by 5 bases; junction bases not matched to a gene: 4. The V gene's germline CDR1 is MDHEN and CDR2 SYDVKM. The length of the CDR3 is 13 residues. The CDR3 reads CASSFNRGDEQYF. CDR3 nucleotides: TGTGCCAGCAGTTTCAACAGGGGCGACGAGCAGTACTTC. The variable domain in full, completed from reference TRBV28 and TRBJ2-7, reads DVKVTQSSRYLVKRTGEKVFLECVQDMDHENMFWYRQDPGLGLRLIYFSYDVKMKEKGDIPEGYSVSREKKERFSLILESASTNQTSMYLCASSFNRGDEQYFGPGTRLTVT.

This chain's CDR3 is CASSGLDNEQFF. CDR3 nucleotides: TGTGCCAGCAGTGGACTAGACAATGAGCAGTTCTTC. The V call is TRBV2, the J call TRBJ2-1; possibly TRBD2 for D (6 bases). Germline CDR1 is SNHLY and CDR2 is FYNNEI. Deletions cut 4 bases from V and 5 bases from J, with 6 bases between. The CDR3 covers 12 residues.

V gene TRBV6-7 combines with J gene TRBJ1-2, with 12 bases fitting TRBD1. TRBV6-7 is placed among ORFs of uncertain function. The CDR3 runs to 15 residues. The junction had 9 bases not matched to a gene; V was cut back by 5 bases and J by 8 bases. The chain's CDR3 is CASSHLIGTGGGYTF. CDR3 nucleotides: TGTGCCAGCAGTCACCTAATCGGGACAGGGGGCGGCTACACCTTC.

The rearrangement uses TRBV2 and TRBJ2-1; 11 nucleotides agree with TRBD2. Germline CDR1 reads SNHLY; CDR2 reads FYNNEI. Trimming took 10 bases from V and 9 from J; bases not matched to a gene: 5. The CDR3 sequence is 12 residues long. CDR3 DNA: TGTGCCATAGCGGGAGGGTTAGGTGAGCAGTTCTTC. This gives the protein CAIAGGLGEQFF.

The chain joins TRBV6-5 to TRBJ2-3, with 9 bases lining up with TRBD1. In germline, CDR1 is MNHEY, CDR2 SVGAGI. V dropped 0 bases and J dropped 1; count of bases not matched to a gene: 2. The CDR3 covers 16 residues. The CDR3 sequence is CASSYSDRGGTDTQYF. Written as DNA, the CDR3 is TGTGCCAGCAGTTACTCCGACAGGGGGGGCACAGATACGCAGTATTTT.

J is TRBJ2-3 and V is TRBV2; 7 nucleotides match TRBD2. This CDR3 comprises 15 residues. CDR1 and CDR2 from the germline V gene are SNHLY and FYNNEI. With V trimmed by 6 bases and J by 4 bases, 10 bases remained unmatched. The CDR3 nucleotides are TGTGCCAGCAGAGCTAGGGCGGGAGCGCCAGATACGCAGTATTTT. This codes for CASRARAGAPDTQYF.

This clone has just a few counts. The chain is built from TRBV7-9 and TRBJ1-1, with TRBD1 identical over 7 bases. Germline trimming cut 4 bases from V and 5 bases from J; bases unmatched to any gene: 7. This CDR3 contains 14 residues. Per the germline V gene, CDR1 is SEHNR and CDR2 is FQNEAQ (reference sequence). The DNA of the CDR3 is TGTGCCAGCAGCTCCCGAGAGGGGGCTACTGAAGCTTTCTTT. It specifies CASSSREGATEAFF. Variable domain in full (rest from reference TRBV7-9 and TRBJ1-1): DTGVSQNPRHKITKRGQNVTFRCDPISEHNRLYWYRQTLGQGPEFLTYFQNEAQLEKSRLLSDRFSAERPKGSFSTLEIQRTEQGDSAMYLCASSSREGATEAFFGQGTRLTVV.

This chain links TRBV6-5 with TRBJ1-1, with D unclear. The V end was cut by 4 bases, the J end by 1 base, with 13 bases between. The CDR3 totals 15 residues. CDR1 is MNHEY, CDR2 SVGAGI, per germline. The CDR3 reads CASSLSTTGNTEAFF. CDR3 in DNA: TGTGCCAGCAGTTTAAGCACTACGGGGAACACTGAAGCTTTCTTT.

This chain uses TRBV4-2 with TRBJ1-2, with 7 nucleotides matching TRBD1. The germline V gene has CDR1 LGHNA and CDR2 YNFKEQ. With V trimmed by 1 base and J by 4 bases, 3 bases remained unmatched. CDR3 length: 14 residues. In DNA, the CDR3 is TGTGCCAGCAGCCAAGGGGGGGACAGCTATGGCTACACCTTC. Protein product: CASSQGGDSYGYTF.

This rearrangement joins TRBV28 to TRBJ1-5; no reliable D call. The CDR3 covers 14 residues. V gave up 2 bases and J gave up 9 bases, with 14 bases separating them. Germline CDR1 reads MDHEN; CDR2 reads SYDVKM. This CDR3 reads CASSLPGGPGPQHF. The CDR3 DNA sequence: TGTGCCAGCAGTTTACCGGGCGGCCCCGGGCCCCAGCATTTT.

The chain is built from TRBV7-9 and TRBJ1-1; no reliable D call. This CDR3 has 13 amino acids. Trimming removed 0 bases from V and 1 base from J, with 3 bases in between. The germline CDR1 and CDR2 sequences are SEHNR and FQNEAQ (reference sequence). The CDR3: CASSLAENTEAFF. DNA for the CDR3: TGTGCCAGCAGCTTAGCGGAGAACACTGAAGCTTTCTTT.

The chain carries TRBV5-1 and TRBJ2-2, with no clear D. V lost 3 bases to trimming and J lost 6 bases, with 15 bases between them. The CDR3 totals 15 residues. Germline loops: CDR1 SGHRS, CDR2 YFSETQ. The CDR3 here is CASSSVTGYSGELFF. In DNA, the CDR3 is TGCGCCAGCAGCTCCGTAACTGGGTACTCCGGGGAGCTGTTTTTT. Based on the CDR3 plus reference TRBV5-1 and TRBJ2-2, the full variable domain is KAGVTQTPRYLIKTRGQQVTLSCSPISGHRSVSWYQQTPGQGLQFLFEYFSETQRNKGNFPGRFSGRQFSNSRSEMNVSTLELGDSALYLCASSSVTGYSGELFFGEGSRLTVL.

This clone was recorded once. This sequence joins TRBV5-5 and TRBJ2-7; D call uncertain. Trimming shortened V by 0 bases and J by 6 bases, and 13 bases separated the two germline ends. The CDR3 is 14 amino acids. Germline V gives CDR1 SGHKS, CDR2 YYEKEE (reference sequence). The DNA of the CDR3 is TGTGCCAGCAGCTTGGACCCGATTACGTCCGAGCAGTACTTC. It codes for CASSLDPITSEQYF.

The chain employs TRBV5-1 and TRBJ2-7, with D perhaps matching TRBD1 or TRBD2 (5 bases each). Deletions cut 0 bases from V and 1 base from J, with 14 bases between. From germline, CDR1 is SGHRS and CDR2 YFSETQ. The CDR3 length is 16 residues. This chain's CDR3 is CASSLGGAGWSYEQYF. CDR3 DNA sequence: TGCGCCAGCAGCTTGGGAGGGGCAGGGTGGTCCTACGAGCAGTACTTC.

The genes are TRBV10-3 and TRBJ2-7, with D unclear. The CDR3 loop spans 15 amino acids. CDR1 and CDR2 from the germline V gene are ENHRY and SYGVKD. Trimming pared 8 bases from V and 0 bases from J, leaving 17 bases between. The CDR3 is CAIAKWQSSSYEQYF. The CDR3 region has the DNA TGTGCCATCGCCAAATGGCAGTCGAGCTCCTACGAGCAGTACTTC.

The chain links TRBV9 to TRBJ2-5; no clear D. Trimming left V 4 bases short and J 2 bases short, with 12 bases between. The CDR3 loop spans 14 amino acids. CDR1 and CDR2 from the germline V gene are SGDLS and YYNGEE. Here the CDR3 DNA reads TGTGCCAGCAGCCCACTCATAAGTCAAGAGACCCAGTACTTC. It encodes CASSPLISQETQYF.

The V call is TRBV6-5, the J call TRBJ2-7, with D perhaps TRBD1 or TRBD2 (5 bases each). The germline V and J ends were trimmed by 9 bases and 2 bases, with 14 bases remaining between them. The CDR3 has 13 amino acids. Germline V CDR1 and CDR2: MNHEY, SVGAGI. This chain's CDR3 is CASIGTRPYEQYF. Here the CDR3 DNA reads TGTGCCAGTATCGGGACCAGACCCTACGAGCAGTACTTC.

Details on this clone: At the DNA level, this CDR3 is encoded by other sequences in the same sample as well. The CDR3 reads CASSTGLAASYEQYF. The CDR3 coding sequence is TGTGCCAGCAGTACCGGACTAGCGGCTTCCTACGAGCAGTACTTC. The rearrangement joins TRBV6-5 to TRBJ2-7, with 10 bases aligning to TRBD2. This CDR3 has 15 amino acids. Germline assignment: CDR1 MNHEY and CDR2 SVGAGI. The V gene end was trimmed by 5 bases and the J gene end by 1 base; junction bases not matched to a gene: 5.

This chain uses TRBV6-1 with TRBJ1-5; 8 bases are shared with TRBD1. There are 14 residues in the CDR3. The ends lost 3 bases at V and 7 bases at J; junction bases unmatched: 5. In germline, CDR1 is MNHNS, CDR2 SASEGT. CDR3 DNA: TGTGCCAGCAGTGATAGACAGGGGCGCCAGCCCCAGCATTTT. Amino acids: CASSDRQGRQPQHF.

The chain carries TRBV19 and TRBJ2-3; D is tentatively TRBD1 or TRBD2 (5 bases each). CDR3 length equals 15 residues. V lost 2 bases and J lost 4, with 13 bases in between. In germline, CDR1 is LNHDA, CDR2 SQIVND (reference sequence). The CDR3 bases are TGTGCCAGTAGTATAAGAGGGGATAGGGCAGATACGCAGTATTTT. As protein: CASSIRGDRADTQYF. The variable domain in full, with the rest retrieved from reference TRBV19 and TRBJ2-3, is DGGITQSPKYLFRKEGQNVTLSCEQNLNHDAMYWYRQDPGQGLRLIYYSQIVNDFQKGDIAEGYSVSREKKESFPLTVTSAQKNPTAFYLCASSIRGDRADTQYFGPGTRLTVL.

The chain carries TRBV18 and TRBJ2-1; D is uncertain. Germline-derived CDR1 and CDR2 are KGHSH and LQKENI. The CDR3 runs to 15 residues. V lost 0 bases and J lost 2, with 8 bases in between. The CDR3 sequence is CASSPPSVAYNEQFF. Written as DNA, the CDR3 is TGTGCCAGCTCACCACCGTCCGTGGCCTACAATGAGCAGTTCTTC. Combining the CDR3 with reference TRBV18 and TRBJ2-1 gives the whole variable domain NAGVMQNPRHLVRRRGQEARLRCSPMKGHSHVYWYRQLPEEGLKFMVYLQKENIIDESGMPKERFSAEFPKEGPSILRIQQVVRGDSAAYFCASSPPSVAYNEQFFGPGTRLTVL.

The CDR3: CASSLTGAYEQYF. The CDR3 bases are TGTGCCAGCAGCTTAACAGGGGCCTACGAGCAGTACTTC. The chain joins TRBV7-2 to TRBJ2-7, with 7 bases identical to TRBD1. Losses at the gene ends were 2 bases for V and 2 bases for J; bases not matched to a gene: 0. Germline lookup yields CDR1 SGHTA and CDR2 FQGNSA. The CDR3 loop spans 13 amino acids.

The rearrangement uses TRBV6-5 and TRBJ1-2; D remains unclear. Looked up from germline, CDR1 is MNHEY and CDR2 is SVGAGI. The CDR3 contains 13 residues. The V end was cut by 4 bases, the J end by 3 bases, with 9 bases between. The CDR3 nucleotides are TGTGCCAGCAGTTTCCGGATTGACTATGGCTACACCTTC. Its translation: CASSFRIDYGYTF.

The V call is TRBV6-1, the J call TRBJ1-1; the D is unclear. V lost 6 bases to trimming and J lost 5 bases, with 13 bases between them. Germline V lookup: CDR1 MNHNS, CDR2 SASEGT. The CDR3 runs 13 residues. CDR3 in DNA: TGTGCCAGCAGAGCCGAAGGGATAACTGAAGCTTTCTTT. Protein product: CASRAEGITEAFF.

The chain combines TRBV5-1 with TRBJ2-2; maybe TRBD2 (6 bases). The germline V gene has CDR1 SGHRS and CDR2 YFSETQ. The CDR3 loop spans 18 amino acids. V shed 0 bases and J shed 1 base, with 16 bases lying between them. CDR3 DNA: TGCGCCAGCAGCTTGGGAGGAGGGCCCTTCGAGAACACCGGGGAGCTGTTTTTT. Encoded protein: CASSLGGGPFENTGELFF.

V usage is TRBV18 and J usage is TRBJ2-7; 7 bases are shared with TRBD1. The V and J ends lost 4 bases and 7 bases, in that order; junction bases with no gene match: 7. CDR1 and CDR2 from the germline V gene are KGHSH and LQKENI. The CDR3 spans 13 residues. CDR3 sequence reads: CASSQGAMREQYF. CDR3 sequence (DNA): TGTGCCAGCTCACAGGGGGCTATGAGGGAGCAGTACTTC.

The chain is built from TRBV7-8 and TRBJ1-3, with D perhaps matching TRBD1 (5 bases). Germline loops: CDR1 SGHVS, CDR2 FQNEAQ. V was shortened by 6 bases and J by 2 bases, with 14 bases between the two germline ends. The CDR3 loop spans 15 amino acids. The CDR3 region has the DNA TGTGCCAGCAGAATGGCCGGGGGGGCTGGAAACACCATATATTTT. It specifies CASRMAGGAGNTIYF.